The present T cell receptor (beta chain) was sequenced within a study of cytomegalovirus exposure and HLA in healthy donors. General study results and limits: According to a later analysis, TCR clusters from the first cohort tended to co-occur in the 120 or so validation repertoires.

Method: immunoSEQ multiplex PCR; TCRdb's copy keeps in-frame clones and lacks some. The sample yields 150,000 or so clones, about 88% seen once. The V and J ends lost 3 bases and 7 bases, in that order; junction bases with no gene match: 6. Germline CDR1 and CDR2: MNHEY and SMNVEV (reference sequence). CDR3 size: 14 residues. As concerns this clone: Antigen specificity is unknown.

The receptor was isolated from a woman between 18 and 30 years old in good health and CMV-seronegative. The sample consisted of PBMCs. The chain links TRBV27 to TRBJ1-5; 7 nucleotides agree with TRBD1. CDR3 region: CASSFSGGRQPQHF. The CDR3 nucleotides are TGTGCCAGCAGTTTTTCAGGGGGGAGGCAGCCCCAGCATTTT.